The 18 T cell receptor beta chains below all came from one sample that was sequenced in a study of cytomegalovirus exposure and HLA in healthy donors. With 60 Vbeta and 13 Jbeta primers, the PCR was carried out. Sequencing was performed with immunoSEQ multiplex PCR; in TCRdb, only in-frame clones are kept and a portion is missing. There are about 200,000 clones in the sample; around 85% occur only once, and about 1.8% lies in the top ten. Sequences were obtained from PBMCs. The receptor source for this set is a man aged 18 to 30 in good health and CMV-seronegative.

This chain links TRBV4-2 with TRBJ1-5, with TRBD1 matching over 12 bases. Trimming took 2 bases from V and 9 from J; bases not matched to a gene: 14. Germline CDR1 is LGHNA and CDR2 is YNFKEQ. This CDR3 spans 18 amino acids. CDR3 nucleotide sequence: TGTGCCAGCAGCCAAACAACGGGACAGGGGGCGGTTGTGATGCCCCAGCATTTT. Encoded protein: CASSQTTGQGAVVMPQHF.

This clone has more than one count but fewer than ten. The chain carries TRBV19 and TRBJ2-5; D not resolved. V shed 5 bases and J shed 5 bases, with 12 bases lying between them. The CDR3 is made up of 13 amino acids. CDR1 LNHDA and CDR2 SQIVND come from the germline V gene (reference sequence). CDR3 sequence: CASSPLAAETQYF. The DNA of the CDR3 is TGTGCCAGTAGTCCCCTCGCGGCCGAGACCCAGTACTTC.

The J gene is TRBJ2-1, the V gene TRBV7-8, with 7 bases identical to TRBD2. Looked up from germline, CDR1 is SGHVS and CDR2 is FQNEAQ. The CDR3 consists of 18 residues. Germline trimming cut 2 bases from V and 4 bases from J; bases unmatched to any gene: 14. CDR3 sequence (DNA): TGTGCCAGCAGCTTACCCAGAAGGGTAGCGGGCTTATACAATGAGCAGTTCTTC. Translating gives CASSLPRRVAGLYNEQFF.

This chain uses TRBV7-2 with TRBJ2-7; tentatively, D is TRBD2 (6 bases). V was trimmed by 4 bases and J by 3 bases, leaving 13 bases between them. The V gene's germline CDR1 is SGHTA and CDR2 FQGNSA. The CDR3 consists of 14 residues. The CDR3 is CASSSAPGDYEQYF. CDR3 in DNA: TGTGCCAGCAGCTCCGCCCCGGGGGACTACGAGCAGTACTTC.

This chain uses TRBV9 with TRBJ2-7; 8 nucleotides agree with TRBD2. Germline-derived CDR1 and CDR2 are SGDLS and YYNGEE. This CDR3 is built from 15 residues. V trimming: 4 bases; J trimming: 2 bases; junction bases outside the gene matches: 8. CDR3 sequence: CASSPAGTRTYEQYF. CDR3 nucleotide sequence: TGTGCCAGCAGCCCAGCCGGGACTAGAACCTACGAGCAGTACTTC. The full variable domain, its missing parts supplied by reference TRBV9 and TRBJ2-7, is DSGVTQTPKHLITATGQRVTLRCSPRSGDLSVYWYQQSLDQGLQFLIQYYNGEERAKGNILERFSAQQFPDLHSELNLSSLELGDSALYFCASSPAGTRTYEQYFGPGTRLTVT.

This chain links TRBV2 with TRBJ2-5; 8 nucleotides match TRBD1. Germline trimming cut 3 bases from V and 4 bases from J; bases unmatched to any gene: 7. The CDR3 consists of 15 residues. From germline, CDR1 is SNHLY and CDR2 FYNNEI. The CDR3 loop reads CASSERTGRSETQYF. The DNA for the CDR3 is TGTGCCAGCAGTGAGAGGACAGGGAGGTCAGAGACCCAGTACTTC. Using reference TRBV2 and TRBJ2-5 for the parts outside the CDR3, the full variable domain is EPEVTQTPSHQVTQMGQEVILRCVPISNHLYFYWYRQILGQKVEFLVSFYNNEISEKSEIFDDQFSVERPDGSNFTLKIRSTKLEDSAMYFCASSERTGRSETQYFGPGTRLLVL.

The chain combines TRBV6-5 with TRBJ1-1; 7 nucleotides agree with TRBD1. The V gene end was trimmed by 5 bases and the J gene end by 1 base; junction bases not matched to a gene: 1. Germline lookup yields CDR1 MNHEY and CDR2 SVGAGI. The length of the CDR3 is 13 residues. The CDR3 DNA reads as TGTGCCAGCAGTCGACAGGGGAACACTGAAGCTTTCTTT. Encoded protein: CASSRQGNTEAFF.

This chain joins TRBV5-1 and TRBJ1-4; D uncertain. Germline lookup yields CDR1 SGHRS and CDR2 YFSETQ. The CDR3 is 14 residues long. The V and J ends lost 0 bases and 0 bases respectively, with 3 bases between them. In DNA form, the CDR3 reads TGCGCCAGCAGCTTGGGTACAACTAATGAAAAACTGTTTTTT. It codes for CASSLGTTNEKLFF.

This rearrangement joins TRBV19 to TRBJ2-7; 8 bases match TRBD2. Germline V gives CDR1 LNHDA, CDR2 SQIVND (reference sequence). J gave up 0 bases and V 4 bases, and 5 bases lay outside the gene matches. The length of the CDR3 is 15 residues. CDR3 sequence reads: CASSRTSGASYEQYF. CDR3 sequence (DNA): TGTGCCAGTAGTAGAACTAGCGGCGCCTCCTACGAGCAGTACTTC.

The chain couples TRBV7-2 to TRBJ2-2; D call uncertain. CDR3 length equals 13 residues. Germline V gives CDR1 SGHTA, CDR2 FQGNSA. V was cut by 1 base and J by 10 bases, with 10 bases left in between. The CDR3 sequence is CASSLDPPLELFF. DNA of the CDR3: TGTGCCAGCAGCTTAGATCCCCCTCTGGAGCTGTTTTTT.

This clone was counted between two and nine times. The J gene is TRBJ2-1, the V gene TRBV25-1; 11 nucleotides line up with TRBD1. Unmatched junction bases numbered 11, after V lost 3 bases and J lost 7 bases. Germline assignment: CDR1 MGHDK and CDR2 SYGVNS. The CDR3 runs 17 residues. The CDR3 coding sequence is TGTGCCAGCAGTGAGCAAGGGGAGGGGACAGGGGGGAATGAGCAGTTCTTC. Residues: CASSEQGEGTGGNEQFF.

The chain links TRBV27 to TRBJ1-4; 7 positions agree with TRBD1. V gave up 5 bases and J gave up 8 bases; unmatched junction bases: 11. Germline loops: CDR1 MNHEY, CDR2 SMNVEV (reference sequence). This CDR3 has 15 residues. In DNA, the CDR3 is TGTGCCAGCAGTAATCTGGGACAGTCGGCGGAAAAACTGTTTTTT. Protein product: CASSNLGQSAEKLFF.

This chain connects TRBV29-1 to TRBJ1-2; D remains unclear. The germline CDR1 and CDR2 sequences are SQVTM and ANQGSEA. The V and J ends lost 5 bases and 1 base respectively, with 11 bases between them. CDR3 length: 13 residues. CDR3 DNA sequence: TGCAGCGTTAAACGGGGTTTTAACTATGGCTACACCTTC. It encodes CSVKRGFNYGYTF.

The chain links TRBV5-6 to TRBJ2-4; 8 nucleotides agree with TRBD2. Losses at the gene ends were 4 bases for V and 4 bases for J; bases not matched to a gene: 7. Germline CDR1 and CDR2: SGHDT and YYEEEE. The CDR3 extends over 15 amino acids. The CDR3 DNA is TGTGCCAGCAGCCTTCTGAGACTAGCGAAAAACATTCAGTACTTC. This sequence encodes CASSLLRLAKNIQYF.

The chain recombines TRBV5-1 with TRBJ2-7; 9 nucleotides line up with TRBD2. The germline CDR1 and CDR2 sequences are SGHRS and YFSETQ. The CDR3 is 16 amino acids. Losses at the gene ends were 2 bases for V and 6 bases for J; bases not matched to a gene: 12. DNA of the CDR3: TGCGCCAGCAGCTTTGGCGCGGGAGGGCCTTTGGCCGAGCAGTACTTC. Its protein product is CASSFGAGGPLAEQYF.

This clone came up a few times. V usage is TRBV28 and J usage is TRBJ1-5; unclear D gene. The length of the CDR3 is 15 residues. Per germline, CDR1 MDHEN and CDR2 SYDVKM. Trimming removed 3 bases from V and 4 bases from J, with 13 bases in between. The CDR3 reads CASSLRGERNQPQHF. The CDR3 DNA is TGTGCCAGCAGTTTGCGAGGAGAACGAAATCAGCCCCAGCATTTT.

This clone was counted once. V is TRBV30 and J is TRBJ1-3; D is perhaps TRBD1 (5 bases). V was shortened by 0 bases and J by 5 bases, with 8 bases between the two germline ends. Germline CDR1 is GTSNPN and CDR2 is SVGIG (reference sequence). CDR3 length: 13 residues. Here the CDR3 DNA reads TGTGCCTGGAGTGTAGGACACCGAAACACCATATATTTT. Residues: CAWSVGHRNTIYF. Based on the CDR3 plus reference TRBV30 and TRBJ1-3, the full variable domain is SQTIHQWPATLVQPVGSPLSLECTVEGTSNPNLYWYRQAAGRGLQLLFYSVGIGQISSEVPQNLSASRPQDRQFILSSKKLLLSDSGFYLCAWSVGHRNTIYFGEGSWLTVV.

This clone was observed a few times. The chain combines TRBV6-1 with TRBJ2-5; perhaps TRBD1 as D (6 bases). Between the trimmed V and J ends, which lost 0 bases and 7 bases, there was a span of 18 bases. The germline V gene encodes CDR1 MNHNS and CDR2 SASEGT. The CDR3 loop spans 16 amino acids. For the CDR3, the DNA is TGTGCCAGCAGTGAAGCGCGTTTCGGCAAAGGGGGGACCCAGTACTTC. Its protein product is CASSEARFGKGGTQYF.